What follows describes a single T cell receptor (beta chain). Antigen: not known. This sample is drawn from a study of cytomegalovirus exposure and HLA in healthy donors. Points from the study as a whole: It was confirmed in vitro that a few of the CMV-associated chains were specific for CMV antigens. Subsequent analysis revealed that first-cohort TCR clusters tended to co-occur in the 120 validation repertoires.

The donors formed part of the roughly 120-subject validation cohort, distinct from the approximately 640-subject first cohort. Clones were sequenced by immunoSEQ multiplex PCR, and TCRdb holds only the in-frame ones, with some missing. This table has 100,000 to 150,000 clones, roughly 93% appearing once. V lost 4 bases and J 7 bases, leaving 17 bases between the germline ends. Germline CDR1 SGHAT, CDR2 FQNNGV. The CDR3 sequence is 15 residues long. The rearrangement uses TRBV11-2 and TRBJ2-1; D is possibly TRBD2 (5 bases). The sequence was collected from a woman between 18 and 29 years old in good health and CMV-seronegative. The sequenced sample consisted of PBMCs. The CDR3 DNA reads as TGTGCCAGCAGCTCTCCCCCCTCCGGGGTAAATGAGCAGTTCTTC. Its translation is CASSSPPSGVNEQFF. Full variable domain (outside the CDR3, taken from reference TRBV11-2 and TRBJ2-1): EAGVAQSPRYKIIEKRQSVAFWCNPISGHATLYWYQQILGQGPKLLIQFQNNGVVDDSQLPKDRFSAERLKGVDSTLKIQPAKLEDSAVYLCASSSPPSGVNEQFFGPGTRLTVL.